The 17 T cell receptor beta chains presented below share a single source sample, sequenced in a study of preoperative IRX-2 immunotherapy in early breast cancer. The treatment here: preoperative locoregional IRX-2 cytokine immunotherapy. Measured with immunoSEQ multiplex PCR; TCRdb has only the in-frame clones, and not every one. Of around 35,000 clones in the sample, nearly 95% were seen once. This material was acquired from a patient treated with IRX-2 immunotherapy. Every receptor here comes from a human donor with breast cancer.

Only one count was recorded for this clone. This rearrangement joins TRBV15 to TRBJ1-1, with unresolved D. Germline lookup yields CDR1 LNHNV and CDR2 YYDKDF (reference sequence). Trimming left V 1 base short and J 5 bases short, with 17 bases between. CDR3 length: 16 residues. As DNA, the CDR3 is TGTGCCACCAGCAGAGGGACCGTGAACAGAGGGACTGAAGCTTTCTTT. Its translation: CATSRGTVNRGTEAFF. Looking up the rest from reference TRBV15 and TRBJ1-1 gives the full variable domain: DAMVIQNPRYQVTQFGKPVTLSCSQTLNHNVMYWYQQKSSQAPKLLFHYYDKDFNNEADTPDNFQSRRPNTSFCFLDIRSPGLGDTAMYLCATSRGTVNRGTEAFFGQGTRLTVV.

This chain joins TRBV5-1 and TRBJ1-1, with D possibly TRBD1 on 5 matching bases. Trimming took off 3 bases at V and 0 bases at J, with 12 bases between the two ends. Germline lookup yields CDR1 SGHRS and CDR2 YFSETQ. The CDR3 is 15 amino acids. This CDR3 is CASSSRGIVNTEAFF. In nucleotides, the CDR3 is TGCGCCAGCAGCTCCCGGGGGATAGTGAACACTGAAGCTTTCTTT.

In this sample, this clone is medium-sized (0.01 to 0.1%). The chain carries TRBV15 and TRBJ1-4; D unclear. Germline lookup yields CDR1 LNHNV and CDR2 YYDKDF (reference sequence). V dropped 0 bases and J dropped 4 bases, with 12 bases sitting between them. The CDR3 totals 16 residues. CDR3 in DNA: TGTGCCACCAGCAGAGATAAAGGGAAGGGTAATGAAAAACTGTTTTTT. It codes for CATSRDKGKGNEKLFF.

CDR3 sequence reads: CASSLSYRGNQPQHF. As DNA, the CDR3 is TGTGCCAGCAGTCTAAGCTACAGGGGAAATCAGCCCCAGCATTTT. V gene TRBV6-5 combines with J gene TRBJ1-5; 7 bases agree with TRBD1. This CDR3 spans 15 amino acids. The trim removed 5 bases at V and 4 bases at J, leaving 8 bases unmatched. Germline V gene sequence: CDR1 MNHEY, CDR2 SVGAGI.

V gene TRBV7-9 combines with J gene TRBJ1-3, with D possibly being TRBD1 (6 bases). V was pared by 5 bases and J by 0 bases, with 20 bases between. The CDR3 has 18 amino acids. Germline assignment: CDR1 SEHNR and CDR2 FQNEAQ (reference sequence). The chain's CDR3 is CASSPKWGARTSGNTIYF. The CDR3 region has the DNA TGTGCCAGCAGCCCAAAGTGGGGGGCCAGGACCTCTGGAAACACCATATATTTT. Based on the CDR3 plus reference TRBV7-9 and TRBJ1-3, the full variable domain is DTGVSQNPRHKITKRGQNVTFRCDPISEHNRLYWYRQTLGQGPEFLTYFQNEAQLEKSRLLSDRFSAERPKGSFSTLEIQRTEQGDSAMYLCASSPKWGARTSGNTIYFGEGSWLTVV.

The CDR3 here is CATSPEGGGNDYEQFF. The DNA of the CDR3 is TGTGCCACCAGCCCCGAGGGCGGGGGGAATGACTATGAGCAGTTCTTC. The V gene is TRBV15, the J gene TRBJ2-1; TRBD2 aligns across 8 bases. The CDR3 runs to 16 residues. V lost 5 bases and J lost 8; bases outside the gene matches: 14. Germline CDR1 and CDR2: LNHNV and YYDKDF (reference sequence).

The rearrangement uses TRBV6-6 and TRBJ1-5, with D hard to call. Trimming left V 6 bases short and J 0 bases short, with 12 bases between. CDR1 is MNHNY and CDR2 is SVGAGI in the germline V gene (reference sequence). This CDR3 spans 15 amino acids. CDR3 in amino acids: CASSRAPNSNQPQHF. CDR3 nucleotides: TGTGCCAGCAGCCGGGCACCCAATAGCAATCAGCCCCAGCATTTT.

The rearrangement links TRBV10-3 to TRBJ2-4; D may be TRBD2 (7 bases). This CDR3 comprises 15 residues. The germline V and J ends were trimmed by 0 bases and 3 bases, with 9 bases remaining between them. Germline CDR1 and CDR2: ENHRY and SYGVKD. CDR3 amino acids: CAISESGGGKNIQYF. Here the CDR3 DNA reads TGTGCCATCAGTGAGTCGGGAGGGGGCAAAAACATTCAGTACTTC.

The rearrangement joins TRBV19 to TRBJ2-7; D might be TRBD2 (6 bases). This CDR3 contains 17 residues. Deletions cut 3 bases from V and 6 bases from J, with 24 bases between. Germline V CDR1 and CDR2: LNHDA, SQIVND (reference sequence). The CDR3, as DNA: TGTGCCAGTAGTATCCTACCTTATGCGGGGTCAGTTGGCGAGCAGTACTTC. Amino acid sequence: CASSILPYAGSVGEQYF.

The V gene is TRBV2, the J gene TRBJ1-5, with D unclear. Germline V gene data show CDR1 as SNHLY and CDR2 as FYNNEI. CDR3 length equals 14 residues. The V and J ends lost 3 bases and 3 bases respectively, with 9 bases between them. The CDR3 is CASSENTLNQPQHF. The CDR3 DNA is TGTGCCAGCAGTGAGAACACTCTCAATCAGCCCCAGCATTTT.

The rearrangement links TRBV5-6 to TRBJ1-4; 8 nucleotides align to TRBD1. Trimming took 0 bases from V and 7 from J; bases not matched to a gene: 2. The CDR3 length is 14 residues. The germline gives CDR1 SGHDT, CDR2 YYEEEE. CDR3 amino acids: CASSLGTGSEKLFF. The CDR3 DNA reads TGTGCCAGCAGCTTGGGGACAGGGAGTGAAAAACTGTTTTTT.

The V and J genes are TRBV7-6 and TRBJ2-3; 7 nucleotides match TRBD2. Germline lookup yields CDR1 SGHVS and CDR2 FNYEAQ. The CDR3 loop spans 15 amino acids. Trimming cost V 4 bases and J 3 bases; bases outside gene matches: 7. CDR3 DNA sequence: TGTGCCAGCAGCTCCGACAAGGGAGGGACAGATACGCAGTATTTT. Residues: CASSSDKGGTDTQYF.

J is TRBJ1-6 and V is TRBV2, with D tentatively TRBD1 (5 bases). V was pared by 4 bases and J by 8 bases, with 12 bases between. Germline V gene sequence: CDR1 SNHLY, CDR2 FYNNEI. The CDR3 is 14 amino acids. The CDR3 DNA is TGTGCCAGCAGTGCCCAGGCGGGGGATTCACCCCTCCACTTT. Translating gives CASSAQAGDSPLHF.

The chain has TRBV7-6 and TRBJ1-5, with D unresolved. This CDR3 is built from 13 residues. The V gene's germline CDR1 is SGHVS and CDR2 FNYEAQ. V was shortened by 5 bases and J by 9 bases, with 14 bases between the two germline ends. In DNA, the CDR3 is TGTGCCAGCAGCCGGGCCCCCCTAACGCCCCAGCATTTT. Amino acid sequence: CASSRAPLTPQHF.

V gene TRBV7-2 combines with J gene TRBJ2-7; 7 positions agree with TRBD1. There are 14 residues in the CDR3. The germline V gene has CDR1 SGHTA and CDR2 FQGNSA. Unmatched junction bases numbered 7, after V lost 5 bases and J lost 3 bases. DNA for the CDR3: TGTGCCAGCAGCCCGCACGGGACAGACTACGAGCAGTACTTC. Its translation is CASSPHGTDYEQYF.

The V call is TRBV5-1, the J call TRBJ1-3, with D possibly matching TRBD1 (5 bases). V gave up 4 bases and J gave up 0 bases, with 11 bases separating them. Germline assignment: CDR1 SGHRS and CDR2 YFSETQ. This CDR3 is built from 15 residues. The CDR3 here is CASSRSDSSGNTIYF. The CDR3, as DNA: TGCGCCAGCAGCCGCTCCGACAGCTCTGGAAACACCATATATTTT.

The chain uses TRBV11-3 and TRBJ1-1, with D maybe TRBD1 (5 bases). CDR1 is SGHNT, CDR2 YENEEA, per germline. The CDR3 is 12 amino acids. V gave up 8 bases and J gave up 3 bases, with 10 bases separating them. In DNA form, the CDR3 reads TGTGCCAGCGGGGGACGGGACACTGAAGCTTTCTTT. It encodes CASGGRDTEAFF.